These T cell receptor beta chains were read from a single sample in a study of blood T cells in healthy people across ages. TCRdb reanalysed the 5' RACE reads using MiXCR and keeps one entry per CDR3 protein. The sample contains about 930,000 distinct CDR3 sequences, about 27% of which appear only once. This sample also belongs to another study, concerning T cells of mothers and their children.

Sequenced sample: blood. Source of these receptors: a woman in her forties in good health. CDR3s include the opening cysteine and the closing phenylalanine or tryptophan. D genes are given only for firm matches. Not every row has a clone size; where given, it reads once, few, many or a size class.

TRBJ2-1 | TRBD2 | 15 | once | TRBV20-1 | CSATSREILYNEQFF | TGCAGTGCTACCTCGCGGGAGATTCTCTACAATGAGCAGTTCTTC
TRBJ1-1 | NA | 13 | few | TRBV15 | CATSRDLVHEAFF | TGTGCCACCAGCAGAGACCTGGTCCATGAAGCTTTCTTT
TRBJ2-7 | NA | 14 | NA | TRBV2 | CASRRDPGPYEQYF | TGTGCCAGCAGACGGGACCCCGGGCCCTACGAGCAGTACTTC
TRBJ2-7 | NA | 14 | many | TRBV5-1 | CASSPSGQFYEQYF | TGCGCCAGCAGCCCCTCGGGCCAGTTCTACGAGCAGTACTTC
TRBJ2-2 | NA | 19 | NA | TRBV24-1 | CATSDHPTSDRGRTGELFF | TGTGCCACCAGTGACCATCCCACTTCGGACAGAGGAAGGACCGGGGAGCTGTTTTTT
TRBJ2-3 | TRBD2 | 18 | few | TRBV5-1 | CASSSGLLAGGSTDTQYF | TGCGCCAGCAGCTCGGGCCTTCTAGCGGGGGGTAGCACAGATACGCAGTATTTT
TRBJ2-7 | NA | 14 | NA | TRBV24-1 | CATSGGQGGDEQYF | TGTGCCACCAGTGGTGGACAGGGAGGGGACGAGCAGTACTTC
TRBJ2-3 | TRBD2 | 16 | NA | TRBV7-8 | CASSLGLAGGPRTQYF | TGTGCCAGCAGCTTAGGACTAGCGGGGGGCCCGCGTACGCAGTATTTT
TRBJ1-2 | TRBD1 | 15 | few | TRBV7-9 | CASSGTGGDAAGYTF | TGTGCCAGCTCCGGGACAGGGGGCGATGCGGCTGGCTACACCTTC
TRBJ2-5 | NA | 14 | many | TRBV7-2 | CASKTSAAQETQYF | TGTGCCAGCAAAACTAGTGCAGCTCAAGAGACCCAGTACTTC
TRBJ1-4 | NA | 13 | NA | TRBV20-1 | CSARTVRDKKLFF | TGCAGTGCTAGGACCGTTAGGGATAAAAAACTGTTTTTT
TRBJ2-7 | TRBD2 | 16 | few | TRBV7-2 | CASSRGGTQGRYEQYF | TGTGCCAGCAGCCGGGGGGGGACACAGGGCCGCTACGAGCAGTACTTC
TRBJ2-3 | TRBD1 | 17 | NA | TRBV6-2/TRBV6-3 | CASSSYETTGGSDTQYF | TGTGCCAGCAGTTCCTACGAAACTACAGGGGGCAGTGATACGCAGTATTTT
TRBJ2-5 | NA | 13 | many | TRBV29-1 | CSAGRPYQETQYF | TGCAGCGCCGGACGGCCGTACCAAGAGACCCAGTACTTC
TRBJ2-4 | NA | 16 | many | TRBV15 | CATSRDLGVEKNIQYF | TGTGCCACCAGCAGAGATTTAGGGGTCGAGAAAAACATTCAGTACTTC
TRBJ2-7 | NA | 14 | few | TRBV12-3/TRBV12-4 | CASSYGREGYEQYF | TGTGCCAGCAGTTATGGACGAGAGGGATACGAGCAGTACTTC
TRBJ1-5 | NA | 13 | NA | TRBV2 | CASKANSNQPQHF | TGTGCCAGCAAAGCAAATAGCAATCAGCCCCAGCATTTT
TRBJ1-4 | NA | 14 | NA | TRBV10-3 | CASAGGATNEKLFF | TGTGCCAGTGCGGGCGGAGCAACTAATGAAAAACTGTTTTTT
TRBJ2-1 | NA | 17 | NA | TRBV14 | CASGQEIRKVSYNEQFF | TGTGCCAGCGGCCAAGAAATTAGGAAAGTCTCCTACAATGAGCAGTTCTTC
TRBJ1-2 | TRBD1 | 14 | few | TRBV7-9 | CATFGQDTNYGYTF | TGTGCCACCTTCGGACAGGACACTAACTATGGCTACACCTTC
TRBJ2-4 | NA | 11 | few | TRBV20-1 | CSAGTADIQYF | TGCAGTGCGGGAACCGCCGACATTCAGTACTTC
TRBJ1-3 | NA | 15 | NA | TRBV9 | CASSAAFGNGNTIYF | TGTGCCAGCAGCGCCGCCTTCGGTAATGGAAACACCATATATTTT
TRBJ1-2 | TRBD1 | 16 | NA | TRBV3-1 | CASSKSPGQGTGGYTF | TGTGCCAGCAGCAAAAGTCCGGGACAGGGGACGGGTGGCTACACCTTC
TRBJ2-3 | NA | 16 | NA | TRBV7-2 | CASSLGRGVSTDTQYF | TGTGCCAGCAGCTTGGGGCGGGGCGTGAGCACAGATACGCAGTATTTT
TRBJ2-5 | TRBD1 | 15 | many | TRBV7-9 | CASSSMGQFQETQYF | TGTGCCAGCAGCTCCATGGGACAGTTCCAAGAGACCCAGTACTTC
TRBJ1-1 | NA | 12 | NA | TRBV29-1 | CSENNRETEAFF | TGCAGCGAAAACAACAGGGAGACTGAAGCTTTCTTT
TRBJ2-5 | NA | 14 | many | TRBV9 | CASSVEGRGETQYF | TGTGCCAGCAGCGTAGAGGGCAGGGGAGAGACCCAGTACTTC
TRBJ2-1 | NA | 17 | NA | TRBV12-3/TRBV12-4 | CASRTNRGLSSYNEQFF | TGTGCCAGCAGAACGAATCGTGGATTAAGCTCCTACAATGAGCAGTTCTTC
TRBJ1-1 | NA | 14 | NA | TRBV15 | CATSRSTGGSEAFF | TGTGCCACCAGCAGATCAACTGGGGGCTCGGAGGCTTTCTTT
TRBJ2-2 | NA | 14 | few | TRBV12-3/TRBV12-4 | CASSLLVNTGELFF | TGTGCCAGCAGTTTACTGGTTAACACCGGGGAGCTGTTTTTT
TRBJ2-5 | NA | 15 | few | TRBV5-1 | CASSYNLGGQETQYF | TGCGCCAGCAGCTACAACCTAGGGGGGCAAGAGACCCAGTACTTC